This paragraph covers one TCR beta chain sequence. These data come from a study of CDR3 diversity in severe acne. Germline V CDR1 and CDR2: MDHEN, SYDVKM. V lost 6 bases and J lost 4; bases outside the gene matches: 8. This CDR3 is 15 amino acids long. TCRdb re-called the PCR reads through MiXCR, storing one row per CDR3 protein. The sample yields more than 80,000 distinct CDR3 sequences, approximately 49% seen once. The genes are TRBV28 and TRBJ2-7, with 11 bases identical to TRBD2. This receptor was obtained from a male donor with severe acne vulgaris. The sequenced material came from blood. The CDR3 DNA is TGTGCCAGCAGGCCTAGACTAGCGGGATCGTACGAGCAGTACTTC. Its protein is CASRPRLAGSYEQYF.